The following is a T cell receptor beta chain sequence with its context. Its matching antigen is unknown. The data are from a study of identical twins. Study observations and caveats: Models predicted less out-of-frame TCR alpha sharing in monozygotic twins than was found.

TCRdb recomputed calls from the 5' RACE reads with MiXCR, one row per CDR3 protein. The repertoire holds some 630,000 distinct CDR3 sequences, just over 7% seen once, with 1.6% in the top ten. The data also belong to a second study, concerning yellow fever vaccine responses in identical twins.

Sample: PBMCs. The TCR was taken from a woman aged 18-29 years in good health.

The CDR3 nucleotides read TGTGCCAGCAGCCCCCGGATCAATCAGCCCCAGCATTTT. The encoded protein is CASSPRINQPQHF. The chain carries TRBV3-1 and TRBJ1-5, with D hard to call. V lost 4 bases, J lost 3 bases, and 7 bases lay in between. The germline gives CDR1 LGHDT, CDR2 YNNKEL (reference sequence). The CDR3 is 13 residues long.